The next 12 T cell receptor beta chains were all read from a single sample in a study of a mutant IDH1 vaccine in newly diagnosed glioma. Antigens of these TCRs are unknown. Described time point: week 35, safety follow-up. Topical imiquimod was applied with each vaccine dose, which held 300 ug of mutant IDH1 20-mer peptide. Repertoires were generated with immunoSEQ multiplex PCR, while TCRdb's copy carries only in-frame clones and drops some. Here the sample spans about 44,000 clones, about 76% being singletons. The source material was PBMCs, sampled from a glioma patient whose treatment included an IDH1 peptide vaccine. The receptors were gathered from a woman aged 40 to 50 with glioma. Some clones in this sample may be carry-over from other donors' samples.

Here the CDR3 reads CASVVGSGNTIYF. The CDR3 coding sequence is TGTGCCAGCGTCGTCGGATCCGGAAACACCATATATTTT. This sequence joins TRBV28 and TRBJ1-3; D remains unclear. Deletions cut 8 bases from V and 4 bases from J, with 12 bases between. Germline V gene sequence: CDR1 MDHEN, CDR2 SYDVKM. This CDR3 contains 13 residues.

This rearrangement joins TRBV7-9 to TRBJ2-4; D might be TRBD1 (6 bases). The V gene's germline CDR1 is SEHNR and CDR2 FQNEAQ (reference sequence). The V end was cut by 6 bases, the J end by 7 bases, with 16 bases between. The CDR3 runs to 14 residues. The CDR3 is CASSPPGQGNIQYF. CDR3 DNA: TGTGCCAGCAGTCCACCGGGGCAGGGGAACATTCAGTACTTC.

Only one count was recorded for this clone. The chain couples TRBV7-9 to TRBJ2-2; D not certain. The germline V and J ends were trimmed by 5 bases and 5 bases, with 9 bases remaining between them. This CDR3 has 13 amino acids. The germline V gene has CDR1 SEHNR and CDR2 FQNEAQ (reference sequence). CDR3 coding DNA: TGTGCCAGCAGCCGTACATGGACCGGGGAGCTGTTTTTT. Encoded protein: CASSRTWTGELFF.

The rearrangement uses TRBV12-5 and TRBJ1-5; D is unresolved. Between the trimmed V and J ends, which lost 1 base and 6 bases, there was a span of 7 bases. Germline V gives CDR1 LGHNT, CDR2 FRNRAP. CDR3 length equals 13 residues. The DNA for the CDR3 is TGTGCTAGTGGTTTGGATGTCGGTCAGCCCCAGCATTTT. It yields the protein CASGLDVGQPQHF.

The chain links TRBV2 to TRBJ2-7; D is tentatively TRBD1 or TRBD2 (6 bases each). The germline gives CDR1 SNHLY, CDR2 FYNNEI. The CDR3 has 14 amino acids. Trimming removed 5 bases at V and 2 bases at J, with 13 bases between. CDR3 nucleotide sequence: TGTGCCAGCAGTCCAACCGGGGGCCCCTACGAGCAGTACTTC. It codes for CASSPTGGPYEQYF.

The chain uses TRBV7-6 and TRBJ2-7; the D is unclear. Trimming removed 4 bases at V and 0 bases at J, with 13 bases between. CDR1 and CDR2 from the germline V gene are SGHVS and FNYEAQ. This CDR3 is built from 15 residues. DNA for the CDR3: TGTGCCAGCAGCTCCCGTAAAGTCAGCTCCTACGAGCAGTACTTC. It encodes CASSSRKVSSYEQYF. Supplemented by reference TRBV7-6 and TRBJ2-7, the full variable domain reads GAGVSQSPRYKVTKRGQDVALRCDPISGHVSLYWYRQALGQGPEFLTYFNYEAQQDKSGLPNDRFSAERPEGSISTLTIQRTEQRDSAMYRCASSSRKVSSYEQYFGPGTRLTVT.

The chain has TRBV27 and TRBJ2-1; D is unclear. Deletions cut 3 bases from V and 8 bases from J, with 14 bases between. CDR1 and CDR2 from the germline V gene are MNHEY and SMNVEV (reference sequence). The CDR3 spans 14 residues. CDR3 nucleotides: TGTGCCAGCAGTTTGATGTTACCTCCCTATGAGCAGTTCTTC. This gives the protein CASSLMLPPYEQFF.

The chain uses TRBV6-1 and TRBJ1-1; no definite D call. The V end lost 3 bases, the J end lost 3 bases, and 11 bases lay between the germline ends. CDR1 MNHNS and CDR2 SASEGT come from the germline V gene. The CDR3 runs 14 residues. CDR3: CASSERTGHTEAFF. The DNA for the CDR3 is TGTGCCAGCAGTGAGCGTACCGGACACACTGAAGCTTTCTTT.

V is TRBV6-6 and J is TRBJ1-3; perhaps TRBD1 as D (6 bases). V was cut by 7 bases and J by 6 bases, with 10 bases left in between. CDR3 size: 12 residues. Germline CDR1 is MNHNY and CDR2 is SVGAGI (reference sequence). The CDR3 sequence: CASTQGLNTIYF. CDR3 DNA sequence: TGTGCCAGCACGCAGGGGCTAAACACCATATATTTT.

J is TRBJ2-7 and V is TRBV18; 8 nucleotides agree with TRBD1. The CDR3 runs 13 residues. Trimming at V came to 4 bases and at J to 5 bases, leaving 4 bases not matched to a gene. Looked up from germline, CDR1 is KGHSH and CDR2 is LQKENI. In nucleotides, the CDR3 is TGTGCCAGCTCACGAGTGGACAGGGACGAGCAGTACTTC. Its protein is CASSRVDRDEQYF. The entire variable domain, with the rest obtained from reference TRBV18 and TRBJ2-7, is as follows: NAGVMQNPRHLVRRRGQEARLRCSPMKGHSHVYWYRQLPEEGLKFMVYLQKENIIDESGMPKERFSAEFPKEGPSILRIQQVVRGDSAAYFCASSRVDRDEQYFGPGTRLTVT.

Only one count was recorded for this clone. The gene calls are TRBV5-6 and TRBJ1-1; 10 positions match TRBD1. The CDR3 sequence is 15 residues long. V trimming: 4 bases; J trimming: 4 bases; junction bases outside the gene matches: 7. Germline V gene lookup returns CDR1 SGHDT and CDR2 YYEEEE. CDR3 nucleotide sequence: TGTGCCAGCAGCGTTGACAGGGGGCAAGGCACTGAAGCTTTCTTT. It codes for CASSVDRGQGTEAFF.

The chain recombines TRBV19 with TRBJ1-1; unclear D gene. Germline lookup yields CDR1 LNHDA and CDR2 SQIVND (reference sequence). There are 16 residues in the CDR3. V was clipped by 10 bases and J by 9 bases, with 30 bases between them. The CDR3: CATYLVDLPPIDKAFF. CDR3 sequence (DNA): TGTGCCACGTATTTGGTCGACCTCCCCCCCATTGATAAAGCTTTCTTT.